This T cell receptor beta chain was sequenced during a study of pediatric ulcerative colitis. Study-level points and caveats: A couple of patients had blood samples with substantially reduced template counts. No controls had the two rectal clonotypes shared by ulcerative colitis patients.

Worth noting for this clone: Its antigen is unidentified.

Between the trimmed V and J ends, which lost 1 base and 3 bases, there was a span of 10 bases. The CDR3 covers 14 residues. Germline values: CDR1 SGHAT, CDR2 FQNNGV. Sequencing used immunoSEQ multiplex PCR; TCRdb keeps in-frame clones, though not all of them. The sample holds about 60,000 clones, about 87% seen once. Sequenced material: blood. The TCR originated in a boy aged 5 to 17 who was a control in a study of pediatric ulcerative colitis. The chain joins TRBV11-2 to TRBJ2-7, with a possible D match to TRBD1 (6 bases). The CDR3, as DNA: TGTGCCAGCAGCTTAGGGGTAGGGGGCTACGAGCAGTACTTC. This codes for CASSLGVGGYEQYF.